This TCR beta chain emerged from a study of shared T cell receptors in the human thymus. V was pared by 1 base and J by 6 bases, with 21 bases between. From germline, CDR1 is SGHDN and CDR2 FVKESK. The CDR3 extends over 17 amino acids. Clones were sequenced by immunoSEQ multiplex PCR, and TCRdb holds only the in-frame ones, with some missing. This table has hundreds of thousands of clones, approximately 87% appearing once. This sample was also put to use in a study of human thymus T cells. That study adds: Healthy Finnish infants undergoing corrective surgery for congenital heart defects provided the donor material. Corrective heart surgery yielded resections, and these provided the thymus tissue. There appeared to be biased usage of V and J genes in thymic and blood repertoires. Thymic TCR repertoires of unrelated people reportedly overlapped highly.

Specimen: thymocytes. The TCR originated in a boy less than two years old with a congenital heart defect. The chain has TRBV14 and TRBJ1-1; D is possibly TRBD1 (6 bases). Here the CDR3 reads CASSQVGITDRLPEAFF. CDR3 sequence (DNA): TGTGCCAGCAGCCAAGTGGGAATAACCGACAGGCTTCCTGAAGCTTTCTTT.